The rows below give T cell receptor beta chains drawn from one sample of a study of control samples from healthy donors and cancer patients. TCRdb's table, derived via immunoSEQ multiplex PCR, lists solely in-frame clones and lacks some. The sample has 65,000 to 80,000 clones; 75% to 90% are singletons. Sample: PBMCs. These receptors were obtained from a woman between 45 and 65 years old with colorectal cancer. CDR3s include the opening cysteine and the closing phenylalanine or tryptophan. The D gene is left open where the match is weak. Where a row states a size, it is once, few, many or the class of an expanded clone; other rows omit it.

V	size	length	D	J	DNA	CDR3
TRBV4-1	few	17	TRBD2	TRBJ2-1	TGCGCCAGCAGCCTTACTCCCCAGGGAGGGTCCTACAATGAGCAGTTCTTC	CASSLTPQGGSYNEQFF
TRBV4-1	-	16	-	TRBJ1-1	TGCGCCAGCAGCCAAGACCGGCAGGTACTATACACTGAAGCTTTCTTT	CASSQDRQVLYTEAFF
TRBV28	-	15	TRBD1	TRBJ2-1	TGTGCCAGCAGTCCCCCAAGGACAGGGATGGATGAGCAGTTCTTC	CASSPPRTGMDEQFF
TRBV5-1	-	14	-	TRBJ1-3	TGCGCCAGCAGCTTACAGGGAGACGGAAACACCATATATTTT	CASSLQGDGNTIYF
TRBV19	-	12	-	TRBJ1-1	TGTGCCAGTAGGCAGGTGAACACTGAAGCTTTCTTT	CASRQVNTEAFF
TRBV28	-	14	TRBD1	TRBJ1-4	TGTGCCACCAGGGGGGGGACCACTAATGAAAAACTGTTTTTT	CATRGGTTNEKLFF
TRBV5-1	-	13	TRBD1	TRBJ2-3	TGCGCCAGCGCAACAGGGGGGACAGATACGCAGTATTTT	CASATGGTDTQYF
TRBV19	-	14	-	TRBJ1-1	TGTGCCAGTAGTCTCCAGGGTAAGAACACTGAAGCTTTCTTT	CASSLQGKNTEAFF
TRBV30	-	13	TRBD1	TRBJ1-6	TGTGCCTGGAGGATGACAGGGAAATCACCCCTCCACTTT	CAWRMTGKSPLHF
TRBV2	few	13	TRBD1	TRBJ1-5	TGTGCCAGCAGGGGACAGGGCAATCAGCCCCAGCATTTT	CASRGQGNQPQHF
TRBV7-8	-	13	TRBD1	TRBJ1-5	TGTGCCAGCAGCTCACAGGGGGATCAGCCCCAGCATTTT	CASSSQGDQPQHF
TRBV10-3	-	14	TRBD1	TRBJ1-3	TGTGCCATCAGTGACGACAGGGCTGGAAACACCATATATTTT	CAISDDRAGNTIYF
TRBV30	few	15	TRBD2	TRBJ2-4	TGTGCCTGGAGCGAGACGGGGGGGTCCAAAAACATTCAGTACTTC	CAWSETGGSKNIQYF
TRBV18	-	15	-	TRBJ2-3	TGTGCCAGCTCACCGGGGACTTCTAGCACAGATACGCAGTATTTT	CASSPGTSSTDTQYF
TRBV5-1	-	15	-	TRBJ2-1	TGCGCCAGCAGCCCTGGGACTTACTCCTACAATGAGCAGTTCTTC	CASSPGTYSYNEQFF
TRBV29-1	-	13	-	TRBJ2-3	TGCAGCGTTGACAGGGAAAGCACAGATACGCAGTATTTT	CSVDRESTDTQYF
TRBV30	-	13	-	TRBJ2-5	TGTGCCTGGAGTGGACGGATCCAAGAGACCCAGTACTTC	CAWSGRIQETQYF
TRBV27	-	15	-	TRBJ1-2	TGTGCCAGCAGTTCGTCGGGGGGGGTGGACTATGGCTACACCTTC	CASSSSGGVDYGYTF
TRBV15	-	14	-	TRBJ1-3	TGTGCCACCAGCAGAGATCGTACCGGAGCCGCCATATATTTT	CATSRDRTGAAIYF
TRBV28	-	18	-	TRBJ1-3	TGTGCCAGCAGTTTATATATAGGGGGTGACAGCTCTGGAAACACCATATATTTT	CASSLYIGGDSSGNTIYF
TRBV2	few	12	-	TRBJ2-3	TGTGCCAGCGGGGGGGCCACAGATACGCAGTATTTT	CASGGATDTQYF
TRBV14	-	13	-	TRBJ1-2	TGTGCCAGCAGCCAAGCAGGGTACTATGGCTACACCTTC	CASSQAGYYGYTF
TRBV5-4	few	15	TRBD2	TRBJ2-1	TGTGCCAGCAGCTTGGTAGCGGGGGACAACAATGAGCAGTTCTTC	CASSLVAGDNNEQFF
TRBV10-1	-	13	-	TRBJ1-1	TGCGCCAGCCGTGGACAATTGAACACTGAAGCTTTCTTT	CASRGQLNTEAFF
TRBV30	-	12	-	TRBJ2-3	TGTGCCTGGACTTGGGCCTCAGCTACGCAGTATTTT	CAWTWASATQYF
TRBV5-1	-	15	-	TRBJ2-2	TGCGCCAGCAGCCTGAGGGACTTTAACACCGGGGAGCTGTTTTTT	CASSLRDFNTGELFF
TRBV7-2	-	15	-	TRBJ1-4	TGTGCCAGCAGCTTCCAGGGGTTGGCTAATGAAAAACTGTTTTTT	CASSFQGLANEKLFF